A selection of T cell receptor beta chains follows, all from one sample in a study of control samples from healthy donors and cancer patients. Produced via immunoSEQ multiplex PCR; TCRdb's table is partial and in-frame only. The table lists tens of thousands of clones, roughly 88% of them singletons. Source material: blood. The receptors originated from a man in his forties or fifties in good health. Each CDR3 is given with its conserved first and last residue. The D gene is left open where the match is weak. Not every row has a clone size; where given, it reads once, few, many or a size class.

>.|TRBV6-2/TRBV6-3|TRBJ2-3|TRBD2
CASSYSASGITDTQYF
TGTGCCAGCAGTTACTCGGCTAGCGGAATCACAGATACGCAGTATTTT
>.|TRBV5-6|TRBJ2-7|TRBD1
CASSLGQGFYEQYF
TGTGCCAGCAGCTTGGGACAGGGCTTCTACGAGCAGTACTTC
>.|TRBV7-8|TRBJ1-1|.
CASSLQGMATEAFF
TGTGCCAGCAGCTTACAGGGGATGGCCACTGAAGCTTTCTTT
>.|TRBV7-2|TRBJ1-5|.
CASSLAVVQPQHF
TGTGCCAGCAGCTTAGCAGTGGTTCAGCCCCAGCATTTT
>.|TRBV6-1|TRBJ1-5|.
CASSEVGPSAQHF
TGTGCCAGCAGTGAGGTAGGACCCTCGGCCCAGCATTTT
>.|TRBV18|TRBJ1-5|TRBD1
CASSPAPGTGGFQPQHF
TGTGCCAGCTCACCCGCTCCGGGGACAGGGGGTTTTCAGCCCCAGCATTTT
>once|TRBV9|TRBJ2-5|.
CASSVGNSQETQYF
TGTGCCAGCAGCGTAGGGAACAGCCAAGAGACCCAGTACTTC
>.|TRBV28|TRBJ2-7|TRBD1
CASRPGTGDPVLHEQYF
TGTGCCAGCAGACCCGGGACAGGGGACCCGGTGTTGCACGAGCAGTACTTC
>.|TRBV6-5|TRBJ1-1|TRBD1
CASRKQGMNTEAFF
TGTGCCAGCCGAAAACAGGGGATGAACACTGAAGCTTTCTTT
>.|TRBV27|TRBJ2-1|TRBD1
CASSLSGTGGNNEQFF
TGTGCCAGCAGTTTATCGGGGACAGGGGGAAACAATGAGCAGTTCTTC
>few|TRBV5-1|TRBJ1-3|.
CASSLGPGAGNTIYF
TGCGCCAGCAGCTTGGGGCCGGGAGCAGGAAACACCATATATTTT
>.|TRBV18|TRBJ1-1|.
CASSPYTGLMNTEAFF
TGTGCCAGCTCACCTTACACCGGGCTCATGAACACTGAAGCTTTCTTT
>.|TRBV11-3|TRBJ1-2|.
CASSFLFVSDYYGYTF
TGTGCCAGCAGCTTCCTGTTTGTTTCTGATTACTATGGCTACACCTTC
>.|TRBV6-1|TRBJ2-7|.
CASSEAPTDDHEQYF
TGTGCCAGCAGTGAAGCACCTACAGATGACCACGAGCAGTACTTC
>.|TRBV6-5|TRBJ2-1|.
CASSYHSPGNEQFF
TGTGCCAGCAGTTACCATTCACCTGGGAATGAGCAGTTCTTC
>.|TRBV5-1|TRBJ2-5|TRBD2
CASSLSTSGANTQYF
TGCGCCAGCAGCTTGTCGACTAGCGGAGCGAATACCCAGTACTTC
>.|TRBV4-1|TRBJ2-2|TRBD2
CASSQRLAGGPNTGELFF
TGCGCCAGCAGCCAAAGACTAGCGGGAGGCCCGAACACCGGGGAGCTGTTTTTT
>.|TRBV6-2/TRBV6-3|TRBJ2-6|.
CASSYSSGANVLTF
TGTGCCAGCAGTTACAGCTCTGGGGCCAACGTCCTGACTTTC
>.|TRBV12-3/TRBV12-4|TRBJ2-7|.
CASTYRGRYEQYF
TGTGCCAGCACCTACAGAGGACGATACGAGCAGTACTTC
>.|TRBV10-1|TRBJ1-2|.
CASSENRDGGYTF
TGCGCCAGCAGTGAGAACAGGGATGGTGGCTACACCTTC
>.|TRBV18|TRBJ2-1|TRBD2
CASSTQPGSGGVAEQFF
TGTGCCAGCTCAACACAGCCGGGGAGCGGGGGCGTGGCTGAGCAGTTCTTC
>few|TRBV28|TRBJ1-5|.
CASSFQAGQHF
TGTGCCAGCAGTTTTCAGGCAGGACAGCATTTT
>.|TRBV6-6|TRBJ1-2|.
CASSYRGQGNYGYTF
TGTGCCAGCAGTTACAGGGGCCAGGGTAACTATGGCTACACCTTC
>.|TRBV10-3|TRBJ2-2|TRBD1
CAIRDRENTGELFF
TGTGCCATCCGGGACAGGGAGAACACCGGGGAGCTGTTTTTT
>.|TRBV6-6|TRBJ2-7|TRBD2
CASSYSNPGAGYEQYF
TGTGCCAGCAGTTACTCGAATCCGGGAGCGGGGTACGAGCAGTACTTC
>.|TRBV30|TRBJ1-5|.
CAWSSGTTNQPQHF
TGTGCCTGGAGTTCCGGGACAACGAATCAGCCCCAGCATTTT
>few|TRBV3-1/TRBV3-2|TRBJ2-1|.
CASSQDAVSYNEQFF
TGTGCCAGCAGCCAAGATGCGGTCTCCTACAATGAGCAGTTCTTC
>.|TRBV10-3|TRBJ1-2|TRBD1
CAISERTGIYGYTF
TGTGCCATCAGTGAGCGGACAGGGATCTATGGCTACACCTTC
>.|TRBV5-1|TRBJ2-3|.
CASSGGGSTDTQYF
TGCGCCAGCTCCGGGGGAGGAAGCACAGATACGCAGTATTTT
>.|TRBV28|TRBJ2-1|TRBD2
CASSLGLAGANEQFF
TGTGCCAGCAGTTTAGGGCTAGCGGGAGCGAATGAGCAGTTCTTC
>.|TRBV9|TRBJ2-3|TRBD2
CASSVEGIVASGRSTDTQYF
TGTGCCAGCAGCGTAGAGGGTATTGTTGCTAGCGGGAGGAGCACAGATACGCAGTATTTT
>.|TRBV27|TRBJ2-5|.
CASFGQGRETQYF
TGTGCCAGTTTTGGGCAGGGGAGGGAGACCCAGTACTTC
>.|TRBV5-5|TRBJ2-2|TRBD1
CASSSTGGPGELFF
TGTGCCAGCAGCTCTACAGGGGGTCCCGGGGAGCTGTTTTTT
>.|TRBV7-6|TRBJ1-1|.
CASSLAGGRDTEAFF
TGTGCCAGCAGCTTAGCTGGGGGTAGGGACACTGAAGCTTTCTTT
>.|TRBV9|TRBJ1-5|.
CASSVGGGFQPQHF
TGTGCCAGCAGCGTAGGTGGGGGTTTTCAGCCCCAGCATTTT
>.|TRBV29-1|TRBJ2-6|.
CSVMYSGANVLTF
TGCAGCGTCATGTACTCTGGGGCCAACGTCCTGACTTTC
>.|TRBV18|TRBJ1-6|TRBD1
CASSLDRAGSPLHF
TGTGCCAGCTCACTCGACAGGGCTGGATCACCCCTCCACTTT
>once|TRBV19|TRBJ2-4|TRBD1
CASTRDRDKNIQYF
TGTGCCAGTACCCGGGACAGGGATAAAAACATTCAGTACTTC
>.|TRBV11-2|TRBJ2-7|TRBD1
CASSTQGAINEQYF
TGTGCCAGCAGCACTCAGGGGGCAATAAACGAGCAGTACTTC
>.|TRBV6-5|TRBJ2-3|.
CASRQGLRDTQYF
TGTGCCAGCAGGCAGGGGTTACGGGATACGCAGTATTTT
>.|TRBV6-6|TRBJ2-2|TRBD2
CASSPRGGNTGELFF
TGTGCCAGCAGTCCCCGCGGGGGGAACACCGGGGAGCTGTTTTTT
>.|TRBV11-2|TRBJ2-7|TRBD1
CASSLADGTGASYEQYF
TGTGCCAGCAGCTTAGCCGATGGGACAGGGGCCTCCTACGAGCAGTACTTC
>.|TRBV7-9|TRBJ2-7|TRBD2
CASSRTSGIAHF
TGTGCCAGCAGCCGAACTAGCGGGATAGCCCATTTC
>.|TRBV6-4|TRBJ1-2|TRBD1
CASSDRGHGYGYTF
TGTGCCAGCAGTGACAGGGGGCACGGCTATGGCTACACCTTC
>.|TRBV12-3/TRBV12-4|TRBJ1-4|.
CASRKSGSLKLFF
TGTGCCAGCAGAAAATCCGGGAGCCTAAAACTGTTTTTT
>.|TRBV7-6|TRBJ2-1|.
CASSLEGRGYNEQFF
TGTGCCAGCAGCTTAGAAGGCAGGGGCTACAATGAGCAGTTCTTC
>.|TRBV12-5|TRBJ2-5|.
CASGQGRGDMETQYF
TGTGCTAGTGGTCAGGGGCGAGGGGACATGGAGACCCAGTACTTC
>.|TRBV15|TRBJ1-4|.
CATSRDGQSNEKLFF
TGTGCCACCAGCAGAGATGGGCAGTCCAATGAAAAACTGTTTTTT
>once|TRBV15|TRBJ2-1|.
CATSYPIWRRSYNEQFF
TGTGCCACCAGCTACCCGATTTGGAGGAGGTCCTACAATGAGCAGTTCTTC
>.|TRBV5-1|TRBJ1-2|.
CASSLGQANYGYTF
TGCGCCAGCAGCTTGGGACAGGCTAACTATGGCTACACCTTC